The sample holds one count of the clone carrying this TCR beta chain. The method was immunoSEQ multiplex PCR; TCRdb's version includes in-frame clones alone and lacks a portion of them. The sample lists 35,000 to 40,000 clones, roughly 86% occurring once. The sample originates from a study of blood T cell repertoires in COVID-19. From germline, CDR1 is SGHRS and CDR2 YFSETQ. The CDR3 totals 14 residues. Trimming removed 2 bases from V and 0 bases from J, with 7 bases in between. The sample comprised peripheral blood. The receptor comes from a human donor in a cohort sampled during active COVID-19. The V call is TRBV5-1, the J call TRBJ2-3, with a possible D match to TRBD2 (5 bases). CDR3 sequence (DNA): TGCGCCAGCAGCTTTAGCGAAAGCACAGATACGCAGTATTTT. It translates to CASSFSESTDTQYF.